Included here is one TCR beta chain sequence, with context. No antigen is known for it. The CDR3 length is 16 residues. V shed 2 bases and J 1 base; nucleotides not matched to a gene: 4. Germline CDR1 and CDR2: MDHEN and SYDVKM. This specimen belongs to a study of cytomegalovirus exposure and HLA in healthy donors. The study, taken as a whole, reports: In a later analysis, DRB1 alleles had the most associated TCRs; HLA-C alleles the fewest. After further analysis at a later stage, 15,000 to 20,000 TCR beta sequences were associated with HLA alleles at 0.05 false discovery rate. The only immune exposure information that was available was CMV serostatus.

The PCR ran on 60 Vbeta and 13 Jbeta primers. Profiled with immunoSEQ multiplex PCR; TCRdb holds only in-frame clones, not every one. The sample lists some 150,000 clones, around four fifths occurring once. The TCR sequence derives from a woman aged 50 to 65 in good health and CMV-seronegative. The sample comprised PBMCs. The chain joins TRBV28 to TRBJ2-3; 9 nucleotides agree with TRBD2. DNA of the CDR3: TGTGCCAGCAGTTTAGGGGCTAGCGGGGGCACAGATACGCAGTATTTT. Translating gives CASSLGASGGTDTQYF.